This TCR beta chain was retrieved from a study of naive and memory T cell subsets. General study findings and limits: The RNA method is potentially sensitive to activation and differentiation changes.

RNA was extracted from approximately 2.4 ml of whole blood of healthy adults. A UMI-containing oligonucleotide was joined by 3' ligation to the TCR cDNA template. This clonotype was counted ten times or more. Its antigen is undetermined. For blood and skin samples, reverse transcription used TCR alpha and beta constant primers. Ligated cDNA underwent four rounds of PCR with nested alpha and beta constant region primers and SP2. TCRdb itself ran the 5' RACE reads through MiXCR, one entry per CDR3 protein. The table records approximately 27,000 distinct CDR3 sequences, around 25% of them present only once. The length of the CDR3 is 16 residues. CDR1 is SGHRS, CDR2 YFSETQ, per germline. The V and J ends lost 2 bases and 0 bases respectively, with 14 bases between them.

The source of this sequence is a female donor in good health. The chain recombines TRBV5-1 with TRBJ1-1, with D unresolved. The CDR3 DNA reads as TGCGCCAGCAGCTTTAGGAGACATCAGCTGAACACTGAAGCTTTCTTT. It encodes CASSFRRHQLNTEAFF.